These 7 T cell receptor beta chains were sequenced from one sample in a study of T-cell reconstitution after alpha-beta-depleted transplantation in children. This sample's TCRbeta library carried unique molecular identifier barcodes. TCRdb analysed the PCR reads with MiXCR anew, one entry per CDR3 protein. Of about 440,000 distinct CDR3 sequences listed, 43% are singletons. Material: PBMCs, obtained before TCRalphabeta/CD19-depleted stem cell transplant. The receptors derive from a girl aged 2-10 years with aplastic anemia, due to receive a stem cell transplant.

This chain links TRBV2 with TRBJ2-7, with D perhaps TRBD1 (6 bases). The CDR3 length is 14 residues. Germline-derived CDR1 and CDR2 are SNHLY and FYNNEI. Trimming stripped 7 bases from V and 0 bases from J, with 13 bases between. The CDR3 nucleotides are TGTGCCAGCAAAGGGGACAAACACTCCTACGAGCAGTACTTC. Amino acid sequence: CASKGDKHSYEQYF. The full variable domain, with the rest looked up from reference TRBV2 and TRBJ2-7, is EPEVTQTPSHQVTQMGQEVILRCVPISNHLYFYWYRQILGQKVEFLVSFYNNEISEKSEIFDDQFSVERPDGSNFTLKIRSTKLEDSAMYFCASKGDKHSYEQYFGPGTRLTVT.

This clonotype has a count of ten or more. This chain joins TRBV15 and TRBJ2-1, with 9 bases fitting TRBD2. V dropped 2 bases and J dropped 9; count of bases not matched to a gene: 14. Germline V gene lookup returns CDR1 LNHNV and CDR2 YYDKDF (reference sequence). CDR3 length: 17 residues. This chain's CDR3 is CATSRLGVAGGPREQFF. The CDR3, as DNA: TGTGCCACCAGCAGATTGGGGGTGGCGGGAGGGCCGCGTGAGCAGTTCTTC.

This clonotype was found a few times. The rearrangement uses TRBV7-9 and TRBJ1-6; D is ambiguous. Trimming took 1 base from V and 10 from J, leaving 14 bases between them. The germline CDR1 and CDR2 sequences are SEHNR and FQNEAQ (reference sequence). CDR3 length: 15 amino acids. CDR3 loop: CASSLVTELGSPLHF. CDR3 in DNA: TGTGCCAGCAGCTTAGTAACTGAGTTGGGATCACCCCTCCACTTT.

CDR3 protein: CASSLHGGINEQFF. CDR3 DNA: TGTGCCAGCAGCCTACACGGAGGGATCAATGAGCAGTTCTTC. The chain carries TRBV7-2 and TRBJ2-1; weak D call: TRBD2 (6 bases). The CDR3 has 14 residues. Between the trimmed V and J ends, which lost 5 bases and 6 bases, there was a span of 14 bases. Germline V gene sequence: CDR1 SGHTA, CDR2 FQGNSA.

This clonotype was seen more than once but under ten times. The junction shows a germline mismatch at one end, possibly a read error. The chain carries TRBV20-1 and TRBJ2-5, with D unclear. The length of the CDR3 is 11 residues. CDR1 is DFQATT and CDR2 is SNEGSKA in the germline V gene (reference sequence). The CDR3 loop is CSASDRTLGDF. Here the CDR3 DNA reads TGCAGTGCTAGTGACCGGACCCTAGGCGACTTC.

The genes are TRBV7-2 and TRBJ2-5, with 8 bases that match TRBD1. Germline CDR1 reads SGHTA; CDR2 reads FQGNSA. V trimming: 5 bases; J trimming: 4 bases; junction bases outside the gene matches: 18. The CDR3 has 18 residues. The CDR3 loop is CASSLGFGGTGDSETQYF. The CDR3, as DNA: TGTGCCAGCAGCCTAGGGTTTGGGGGGACAGGAGATTCAGAGACCCAGTACTTC.

The rearrangement links TRBV6-5 to TRBJ2-7; TRBD2 matches 14 bases. The CDR3 is 18 residues long. The V gene end was trimmed by 0 bases and the J gene end by 2 bases; junction bases not matched to a gene: 6. Germline-derived CDR1 and CDR2 are MNHEY and SVGAGI. The DNA for the CDR3 is TGTGCCAGCAGTTACTCCGGGACTAGCGGGAGTCCTCCCTACGAGCAGTACTTC. As protein: CASSYSGTSGSPPYEQYF.